This TCR beta chain stems from a study of human T cells and chemical hapten exposure. On the study more broadly: Patients were given diphenylcyclopropenone on the scalp weekly across the roughly 24-week study. On the upper back, patch tests were applied with 0.01% DPC and read at 6 days.

Germline V gene sequence: CDR1 DFQATT, CDR2 SNEGSKA (reference sequence). The junction had 9 bases not matched to a gene; V was cut back by 1 base and J by 7 bases. CDR3 length: 15 residues. This clonotype came up a few times. Specified time point: pre-sensitization, week 0. Treatment of the sample: therapeutic diphenylcyclopropenone sensitization with weekly scalp DPC. In the original processing: Across samples, TCR counts had a median of about 92,000 and ranged from about 23,224 to 690,600. TCRdb used MiXCR to reprocess the RACE reads, holding one entry per CDR3 protein. TCRdb's processing, not the study's, gives the V and J calls here. The sample holds roughly 88,000 distinct CDR3 sequences, around 10% seen once.

J is TRBJ1-5 and V is TRBV20-1, with TRBD1 matching 8 bases. This material consisted of whole blood, taken in connection with sensitization to the hapten diphenylcyclopropenone (DPC). The TCR was taken from a woman aged 40 to 55 with alopecia areata. Some clones in this sample may be carry-over from other donors' samples. The CDR3 DNA sequence: TGCAGTGCTAGAGGCTCGGACAGGGTGAAACAGCCCCAGCATTTT. Encoded protein: CSARGSDRVKQPQHF.